The following is a T cell receptor (beta chain) sequence with its context. Its antigen is not identified. The sample is drawn from a study of OX40 agonist ivuxolimab in advanced cancers. Study findings and constraints: Both blood CD4+ and CD8+ T cells showed clonal growth by week 6 at 0.1 to 3.0 mg/kg. The investigators did not determine what antigen specificity the expanded peripheral T cells had.

The study sampled blood at baseline, cycle 4 day 1, and cycle 7 day 1. Per germline, CDR1 MDHEN and CDR2 SYDVKM. CDR3 length equals 15 residues. The germline V and J ends were trimmed by 6 bases and 4 bases, with 15 bases remaining between them. The method was immunoSEQ multiplex PCR; TCRdb's version includes in-frame clones alone and lacks a portion of them. The sample lists 77,000 or so clones, around 90% occurring once. This receptor was taken from an adult with an advanced solid tumor such as melanoma, head and neck, liver or kidney cancer. The specimen comprised CD4+ or CD8+ T cells sorted from blood, sampled in a trial of the OX40 agonist ivuxolimab. This sequence joins TRBV28 and TRBJ2-2, with D perhaps matching TRBD1 or TRBD2 (5 bases each). This CDR3 is CASSLTGRSTGELFF. DNA of the CDR3: TGTGCCAGCAGCCTCACGGGGCGGTCCACCGGGGAGCTGTTTTTT.